Following are 4 T cell receptor beta chains from one sample sequenced in a study of blood T cell repertoires in COVID-19. The method was immunoSEQ multiplex PCR; TCRdb's version includes in-frame clones alone and lacks a portion of them. In the table there are about 200,000 clones, 85% of which are singletons. The sample consisted of PBMCs or T cells enriched from blood (not recorded which). The receptors here all came from a man in his forties who had recovered from COVID-19.

This clone was found a few times. The chain is built from TRBV2 and TRBJ1-6; TRBD1 might be the D (5 bases). The V end was cut by 3 bases, the J end by 7 bases, with 7 bases between. This CDR3 is built from 13 residues. Germline values: CDR1 SNHLY, CDR2 FYNNEI. This CDR3 is CASSDRVNSPLHF. CDR3 in DNA: TGTGCCAGCAGTGACAGGGTAAATTCACCCCTCCACTTT.

The CDR3 loop reads CASSQVEGRAFF. The CDR3 region has the DNA TGTGCCAGCAGCCAAGTTGAGGGGAGGGCTTTCTTT. The chain is built from TRBV3-1 (or the pseudogene TRBV3-2) and TRBJ1-1; the D gene is possibly TRBD1 (5 bases). The CDR3 consists of 12 residues. CDR1 LGHDT and CDR2 YNNKEL come from the germline V gene (reference sequence). Trimming cost V 1 base and J 11 bases, with 11 bases left between them.

CDR3 amino acids: CASSPRGKSYNEQFF. The CDR3, as DNA: TGTGCCAGCAGTCCTCGCGGGAAGTCCTACAATGAGCAGTTCTTC. The chain recombines TRBV6-5 with TRBJ2-1; D may be TRBD2 (6 bases). CDR3 length: 15 residues. The V and J ends lost 5 bases and 1 base respectively, with 12 bases between them. From germline, CDR1 is MNHEY and CDR2 SVGAGI.

The genes are TRBV28 and TRBJ2-7; D may be TRBD2 (5 bases). There are 11 residues in the CDR3. Germline V gene data show CDR1 as MDHEN and CDR2 as SYDVKM. V was cut by 6 bases and J by 3 bases, with 6 bases left in between. The CDR3 nucleotides read TGTGCCAGCAGCCGGGACTACGAGCAGTACTTC. Protein product: CASSRDYEQYF.